This is a list of T cell receptor beta chains from one sample in a study of neoadjuvant nivolumab and ipilimumab in lung cancer. The data were produced by immunoSEQ multiplex PCR, yet TCRdb's version contains in-frame clones alone and is incomplete. The sample records more than 20,000 clones, around four fifths being singletons. Sequencing was performed on tumor tissue, taken after neoadjuvant nivolumab, alone or with ipilimumab, at or shortly before surgery. The source is an adult with non-small cell lung cancer. The CDR3 runs from the conserved cysteine through the conserved F or W. D genes are given only for firm matches. Not all rows give a size; the values are once, few, many and, for expanded clones, a class.

>-|-|TRBV7-9|TRBJ1-1
TGTGCCAGCAGCTTAGCCCACCCGGGGGGAGGAGCTGAAGCTTTCTTT
CASSLAHPGGGAEAFF
>-|-|TRBV5-1|TRBJ1-2
TGCGCCAGCAGCTTGGCCCCAGGGTTGTATGGCTACACCTTC
CASSLAPGLYGYTF
>-|-|TRBV7-2|TRBJ2-7
TGTGCCAGCAGCTTAGGGCACGGGGGTATATACGAGCAGTACTTC
CASSLGHGGIYEQYF
>-|TRBD1|TRBV6-1|TRBJ2-7
TGTGCCAGCAGTGAGTACAGGGGACGCTACGAGCAGTACTTC
CASSEYRGRYEQYF
>-|TRBD2|TRBV5-1|TRBJ2-1
TGCGCCAGCAGCTGGGGGACTAGCGGTAATGAGCAGTTCTTC
CASSWGTSGNEQFF
>-|-|TRBV30|TRBJ2-3
TGTGCCTGGGTGAGGACCGGAACGCAGTATTTT
CAWVRTGTQYF
>-|-|TRBV7-9|TRBJ2-3
TGTGCCAGCAGCTTGTCTAGCTGGAGCACAGATACGCAGTATTTT
CASSLSSWSTDTQYF
>-|-|TRBV6-5|TRBJ1-1
TGTGCCAGCAGACGTCGCACTGAAGCTTTCTTT
CASRRRTEAFF
>-|-|TRBV5-1|TRBJ2-1
TGCGCCAGCAGCCGCCTTGGGCTAGGCGAGCCGTACTCCTACAATGAGCAGTTCTTC
CASSRLGLGEPYSYNEQFF
>-|-|TRBV14|TRBJ1-2
TGTGCCAGCAGCGGCTGGACTGAGTCCTATGGCTACACCTTC
CASSGWTESYGYTF
>-|TRBD2|TRBV14|TRBJ2-1
TGTGCCAGCAACCAGGGGACTAGCGGATACAATGAGCAGTTCTTC
CASNQGTSGYNEQFF
>-|TRBD1|TRBV5-1|TRBJ2-2
TGCGCCAGCAGCTTGTGGCAGGGGGCTGGCACCGGGGAGCTGTTTTTT
CASSLWQGAGTGELFF
>-|-|TRBV9|TRBJ2-7
TGTGCCAGCAGCGTACAGGGAGCCAGGGGCGAGCAGTACTTC
CASSVQGARGEQYF
>-|TRBD1|TRBV11-2|TRBJ2-7
TGTGCCAGCAGCTTAGAGGGGACAGGTGCTCTAATGCAGTACTTC
CASSLEGTGALMQYF
>-|-|TRBV28|TRBJ2-2
TGTGCCAGCGCTAAGACAGGCCCTCATACCGGGGAGCTGTTTTTT
CASAKTGPHTGELFF
>-|-|TRBV11-2|TRBJ2-1
TGTGCCAGCAGCTTAGAGGGACTTGGCTACAATGAGCAGTTCTTC
CASSLEGLGYNEQFF
>few|TRBD2|TRBV11-3|TRBJ2-1
TGTGCCAGCAGCTTTAGCGGGAGCGGCTACAATGAGCAGTTCTTC
CASSFSGSGYNEQFF
>-|-|TRBV30|TRBJ2-7
TGTGCCTGGAGTCCCGCGACAGGCATTAGCTACGAGCAGTACTTC
CAWSPATGISYEQYF
>-|-|TRBV5-1|TRBJ2-3
TGCGCCAGCAGCTTGGCGGGGGACCAGAGCACAGATACGCAGTATTTT
CASSLAGDQSTDTQYF
>-|TRBD2|TRBV25-1|TRBJ2-1
TGTGCCAGCAGTGAAGGGTGTGAGCGGGGGACCTACAATGAGCAGTTCTTC
CASSEGCERGTYNEQFF
>-|-|TRBV2|TRBJ1-5
TGTGCCAGCAGTTCAAATAGCAATCAGCCCCAGCATTTT
CASSSNSNQPQHF
>-|-|TRBV11-3|TRBJ1-4
TGTGCCAGCAGCCCCGCGAGCCTGGGGAGTGAAAAACTGTTTTTT
CASSPASLGSEKLFF
>-|-|TRBV29-1|TRBJ1-2
TGCAGCGTTCAAGGGCCGGACCTCCGGGGCTACACCTTC
CSVQGPDLRGYTF
>few|-|TRBV27|TRBJ1-5
TGTGCCAGCAGTTATCTAGGGGCTGGAAATCAGCCCCAGCATTTT
CASSYLGAGNQPQHF
>few|TRBD2|TRBV6-6|TRBJ2-7
TGTGCCAGCAGAACACAAGGGACTAGCGGGTCCTACGAGCAGTACTTC
CASRTQGTSGSYEQYF
>few|TRBD1|TRBV5-1|TRBJ1-4
TGCGCCAGCAGCGTGACAGGGCCGCCCGAAAAACTGTTTTTT
CASSVTGPPEKLFF
>once|-|TRBV29-1|TRBJ2-7
TGCAGCGTTGGGGGGACTTTCTCCTACGAGCAGTACTTC
CSVGGTFSYEQYF
>once|TRBD2|TRBV9|TRBJ2-7
TGTGCCAGCAGCGTAGTTCCCAGCGGGGTCTACGAGCAGTACTTC
CASSVVPSGVYEQYF
>-|-|TRBV6-6|TRBJ1-1
TGTGCCAGCAGTTGGACAGCGGGGACTGAAGCTTTCTTT
CASSWTAGTEAFF
>-|TRBD1|TRBV5-1|TRBJ2-1
TGCGCCAGCAGCTTGCGGACAGGGGTCAATGAGCAGTTCTTC
CASSLRTGVNEQFF
>-|-|TRBV7-6|TRBJ2-7
TGTGCCAGCAGTCAATCAGGAGGCAGAGCCTACGAGCAGTACTTC
CASSQSGGRAYEQYF